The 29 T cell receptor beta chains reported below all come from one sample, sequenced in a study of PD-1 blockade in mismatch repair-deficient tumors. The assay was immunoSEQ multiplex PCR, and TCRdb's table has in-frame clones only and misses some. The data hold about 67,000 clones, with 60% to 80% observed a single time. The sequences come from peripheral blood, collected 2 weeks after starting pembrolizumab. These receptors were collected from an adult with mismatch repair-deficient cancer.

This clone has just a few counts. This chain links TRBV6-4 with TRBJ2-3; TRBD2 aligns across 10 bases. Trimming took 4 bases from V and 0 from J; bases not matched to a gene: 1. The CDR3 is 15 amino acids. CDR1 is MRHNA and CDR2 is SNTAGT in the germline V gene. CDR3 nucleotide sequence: TGTGCCAGCAGTGCGACTAGCGGGAGCACAGATACGCAGTATTTT. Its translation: CASSATSGSTDTQYF.

This CDR3 is CASSPDRVGYTF. The DNA of the CDR3 is TGCGCCAGCAGCCCCGACAGGGTTGGCTACACCTTC. This chain connects TRBV4-1 to TRBJ1-2; 7 bases match TRBD1. The V segment lost 4 bases and the J segment 7 bases; nucleotides outside the gene matches: 3. Germline V lookup: CDR1 MGHRA, CDR2 YSYEKL. This CDR3 has 12 amino acids.

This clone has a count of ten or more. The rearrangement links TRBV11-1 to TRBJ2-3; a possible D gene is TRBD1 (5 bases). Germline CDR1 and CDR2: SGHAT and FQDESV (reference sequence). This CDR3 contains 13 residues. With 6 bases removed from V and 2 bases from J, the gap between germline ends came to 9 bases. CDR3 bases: TGTGCCAGCAGAGGGGCAGCCACAGATACGCAGTATTTT. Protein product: CASRGAATDTQYF.

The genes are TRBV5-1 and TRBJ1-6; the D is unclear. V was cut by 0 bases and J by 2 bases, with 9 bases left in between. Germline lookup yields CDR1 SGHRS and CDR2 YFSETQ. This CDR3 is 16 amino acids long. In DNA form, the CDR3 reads TGCGCCAGCAGCTTGGATGGCCGTCCCTATAATTCACCCCTCCACTTT. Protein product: CASSLDGRPYNSPLHF.

The CDR3 coding sequence is TGTGCCAGCAGCTTGGACAGGAATTACAATGAGCAGTTCTTC. It encodes CASSLDRNYNEQFF. J is TRBJ2-1 and V is TRBV5-4; D might be TRBD1 (5 bases). Germline V lookup: CDR1 SGHNT, CDR2 YYREEE (reference sequence). This CDR3 comprises 14 residues. The V and J ends lost 0 bases and 4 bases respectively, with 8 bases between them.

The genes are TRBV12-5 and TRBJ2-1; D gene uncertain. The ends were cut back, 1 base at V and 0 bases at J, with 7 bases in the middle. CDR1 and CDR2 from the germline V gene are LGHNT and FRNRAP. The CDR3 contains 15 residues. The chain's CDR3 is CASGLGLTSYNEQFF. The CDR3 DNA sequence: TGTGCTAGTGGTTTGGGCCTTACCTCCTACAATGAGCAGTTCTTC.

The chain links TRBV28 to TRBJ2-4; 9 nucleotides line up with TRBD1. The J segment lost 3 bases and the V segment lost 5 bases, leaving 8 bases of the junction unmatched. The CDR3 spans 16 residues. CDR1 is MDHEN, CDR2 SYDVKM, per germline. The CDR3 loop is CASSTPTGGDKNIQYF. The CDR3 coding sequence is TGTGCCAGCAGTACTCCGACAGGGGGGGACAAAAACATTCAGTACTTC.

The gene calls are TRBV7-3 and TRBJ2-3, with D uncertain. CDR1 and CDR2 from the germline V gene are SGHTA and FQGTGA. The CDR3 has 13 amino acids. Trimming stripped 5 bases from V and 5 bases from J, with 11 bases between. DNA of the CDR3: TGTGCCAGCAGCGTCCGTCCTCGAGATACGCAGTATTTT. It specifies CASSVRPRDTQYF.

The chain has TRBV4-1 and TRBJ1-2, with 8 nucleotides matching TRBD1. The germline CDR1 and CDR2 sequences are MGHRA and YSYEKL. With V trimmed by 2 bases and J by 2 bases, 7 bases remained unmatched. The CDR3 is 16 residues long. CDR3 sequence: CASSQPRQGTNYGYTF. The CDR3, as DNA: TGCGCCAGCAGCCAACCTAGACAGGGGACAAACTATGGCTACACCTTC.

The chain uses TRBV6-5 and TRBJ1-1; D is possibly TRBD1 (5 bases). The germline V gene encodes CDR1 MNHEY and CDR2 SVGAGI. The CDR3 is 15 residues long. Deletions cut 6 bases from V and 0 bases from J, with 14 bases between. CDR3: CASSPGDGLNTEAFF. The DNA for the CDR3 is TGTGCCAGCAGCCCCGGGGACGGGTTGAACACTGAAGCTTTCTTT.

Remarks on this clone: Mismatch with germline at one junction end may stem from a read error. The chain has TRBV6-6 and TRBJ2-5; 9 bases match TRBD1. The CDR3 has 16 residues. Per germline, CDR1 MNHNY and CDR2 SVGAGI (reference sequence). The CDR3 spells CASSDSSGQGRKTQYF. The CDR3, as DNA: TGTGCCAGCAGTGACTCCTCGGGACAGGGAAGGAAGACCCAGTACTTC.

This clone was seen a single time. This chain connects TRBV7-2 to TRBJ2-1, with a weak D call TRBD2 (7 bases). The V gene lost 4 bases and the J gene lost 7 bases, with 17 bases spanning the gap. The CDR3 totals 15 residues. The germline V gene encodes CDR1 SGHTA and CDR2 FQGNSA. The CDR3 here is CASSSGGRDNNEQFF. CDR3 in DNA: TGTGCCAGCAGCTCCGGGGGGCGGGATAATAATGAGCAGTTCTTC. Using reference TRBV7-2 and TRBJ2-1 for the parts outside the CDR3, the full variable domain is GAGVSQSPSNKVTEKGKDVELRCDPISGHTALYWYRQSLGQGLEFLIYFQGNSAPDKSGLPSDRFSAERTGGSVSTLTIQRTQQEDSAVYLCASSSGGRDNNEQFFGPGTRLTVL.

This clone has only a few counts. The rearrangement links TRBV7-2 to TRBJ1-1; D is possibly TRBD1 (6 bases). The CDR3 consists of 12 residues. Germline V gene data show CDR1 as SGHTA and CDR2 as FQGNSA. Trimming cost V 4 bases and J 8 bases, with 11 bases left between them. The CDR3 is CASSSTGPEAFF. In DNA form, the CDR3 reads TGTGCCAGCAGCTCCACAGGGCCGGAAGCTTTCTTT.

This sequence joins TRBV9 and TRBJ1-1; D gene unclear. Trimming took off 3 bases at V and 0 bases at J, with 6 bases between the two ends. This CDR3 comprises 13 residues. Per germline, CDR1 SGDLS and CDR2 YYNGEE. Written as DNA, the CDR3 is TGTGCCAGCAGCGCGACGGTGAACACTGAAGCTTTCTTT. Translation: CASSATVNTEAFF.

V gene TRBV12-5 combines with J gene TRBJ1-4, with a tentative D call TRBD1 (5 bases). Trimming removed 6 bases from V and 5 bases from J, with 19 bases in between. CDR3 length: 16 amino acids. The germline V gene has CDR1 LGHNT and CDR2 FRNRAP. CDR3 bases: TGTGCTAGTGGCTCAGGACCGGGGCTCGAGAATGAAAAACTGTTTTTT. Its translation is CASGSGPGLENEKLFF.

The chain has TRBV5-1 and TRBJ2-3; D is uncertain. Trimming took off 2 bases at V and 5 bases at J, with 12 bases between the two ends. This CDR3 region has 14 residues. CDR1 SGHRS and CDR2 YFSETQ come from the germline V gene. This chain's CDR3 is CASSFRQAEDTQYF. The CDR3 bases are TGCGCCAGCAGCTTTCGCCAGGCGGAAGATACGCAGTATTTT.

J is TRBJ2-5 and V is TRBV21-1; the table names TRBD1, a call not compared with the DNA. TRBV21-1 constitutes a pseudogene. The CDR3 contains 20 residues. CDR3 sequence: CASSSPRGQGRAEGQETQYF. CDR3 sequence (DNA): TGTGCCAGCAGCTCTCCTCGGGGACAGGGTAGAGCGGAGGGCCAAGAGACCCAGTACTTC.

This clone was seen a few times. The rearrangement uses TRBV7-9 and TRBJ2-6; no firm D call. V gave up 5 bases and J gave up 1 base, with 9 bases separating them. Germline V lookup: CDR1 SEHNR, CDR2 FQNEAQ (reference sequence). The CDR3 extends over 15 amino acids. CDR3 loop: CASSQTVSGANVLTF. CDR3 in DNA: TGTGCCAGCAGCCAGACTGTTTCTGGGGCCAACGTCCTGACTTTC.

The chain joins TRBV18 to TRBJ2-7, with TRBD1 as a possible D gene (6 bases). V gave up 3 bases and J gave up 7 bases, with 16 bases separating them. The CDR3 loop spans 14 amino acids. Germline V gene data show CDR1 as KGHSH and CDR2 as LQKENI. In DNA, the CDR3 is TGTGCCAGCTCACCTGAGAGCACAGGGTTTGAGCAGTACTTC. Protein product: CASSPESTGFEQYF.

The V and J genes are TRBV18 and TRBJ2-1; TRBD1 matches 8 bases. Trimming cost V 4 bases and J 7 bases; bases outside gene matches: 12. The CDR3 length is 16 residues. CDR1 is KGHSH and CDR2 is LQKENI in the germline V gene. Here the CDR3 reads CASSRLGTGIGNEQFF. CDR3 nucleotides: TGTGCCAGCTCACGTTTAGGGACAGGCATAGGGAATGAGCAGTTCTTC.

CDR3 in DNA: TGTGCCAGCAGGGGGAGGGGGGAAGCTTTCTTT. Its translation: CASRGRGEAFF. This rearrangement joins TRBV2 to TRBJ1-1, with D possibly being TRBD1 (6 bases). This CDR3 is built from 11 residues. V shed 6 bases and J shed 8 bases, with 10 bases lying between them. CDR1 SNHLY and CDR2 FYNNEI come from the germline V gene.

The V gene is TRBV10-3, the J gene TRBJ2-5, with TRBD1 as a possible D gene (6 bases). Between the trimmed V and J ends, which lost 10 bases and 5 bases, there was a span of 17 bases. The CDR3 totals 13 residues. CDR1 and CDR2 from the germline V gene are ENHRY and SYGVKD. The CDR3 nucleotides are TGTGCCAACCCACAGGGAATGAGGGAGACCCAGTACTTC. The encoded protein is CANPQGMRETQYF.

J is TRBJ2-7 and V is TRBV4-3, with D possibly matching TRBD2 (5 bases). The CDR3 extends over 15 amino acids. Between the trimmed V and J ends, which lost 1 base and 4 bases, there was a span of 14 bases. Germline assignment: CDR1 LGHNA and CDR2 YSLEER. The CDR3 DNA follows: TGCGCCAGCAGCCAAGGTCCTAGCTTGTATTACGAGCAGTACTTC. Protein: CASSQGPSLYYEQYF.

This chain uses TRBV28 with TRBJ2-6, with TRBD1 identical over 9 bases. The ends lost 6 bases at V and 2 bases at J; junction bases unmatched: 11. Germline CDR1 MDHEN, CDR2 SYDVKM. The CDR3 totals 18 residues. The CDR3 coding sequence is TGTGCCAGCAGAAACTTGGGACAGGGCTTCGCTGGGGCCAACGTCCTGACTTTC. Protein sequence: CASRNLGQGFAGANVLTF.

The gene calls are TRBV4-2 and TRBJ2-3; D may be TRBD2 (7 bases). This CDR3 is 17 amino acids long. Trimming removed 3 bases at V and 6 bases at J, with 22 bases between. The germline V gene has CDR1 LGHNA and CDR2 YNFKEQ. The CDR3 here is CASSHDLGAGEMDTQYF. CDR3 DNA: TGTGCCAGCAGCCACGACCTGGGGGCGGGAGAGATGGATACGCAGTATTTT.

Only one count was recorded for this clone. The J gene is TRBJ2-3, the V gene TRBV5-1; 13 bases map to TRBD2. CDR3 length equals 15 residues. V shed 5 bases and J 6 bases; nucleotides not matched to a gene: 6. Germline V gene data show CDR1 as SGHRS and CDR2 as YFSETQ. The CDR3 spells CASSWTSGSKDTQYF. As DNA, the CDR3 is TGCGCCAGCAGTTGGACTAGCGGGAGTAAGGATACGCAGTATTTT. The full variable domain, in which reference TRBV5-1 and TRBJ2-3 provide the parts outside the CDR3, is KAGVTQTPRYLIKTRGQQVTLSCSPISGHRSVSWYQQTPGQGLQFLFEYFSETQRNKGNFPGRFSGRQFSNSRSEMNVSTLELGDSALYLCASSWTSGSKDTQYFGPGTRLTVL.

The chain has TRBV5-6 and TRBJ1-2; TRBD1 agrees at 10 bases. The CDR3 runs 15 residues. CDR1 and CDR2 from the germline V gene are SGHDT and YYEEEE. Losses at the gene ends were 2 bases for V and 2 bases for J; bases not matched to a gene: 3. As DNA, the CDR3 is TGTGCCAGCAGCTTCCCGGGACAGGGGAACTATGGCTACACCTTC. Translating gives CASSFPGQGNYGYTF.

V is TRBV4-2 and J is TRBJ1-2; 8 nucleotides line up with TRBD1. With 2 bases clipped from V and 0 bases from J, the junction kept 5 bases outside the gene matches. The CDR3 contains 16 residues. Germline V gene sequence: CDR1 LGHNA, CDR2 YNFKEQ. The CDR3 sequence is CASSQPDREANYGYTF. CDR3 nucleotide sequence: TGTGCCAGCAGCCAACCGGACAGGGAAGCTAACTATGGCTACACCTTC.

This CDR3 is CASSPRGAVNTEAFF. The CDR3 DNA sequence: TGTGCCAGCAGTCCTAGGGGGGCCGTGAACACTGAAGCTTTCTTT. The J gene is TRBJ1-1, the V gene TRBV28, with D possibly being TRBD1 (6 bases). Germline loops: CDR1 MDHEN, CDR2 SYDVKM. Trimming pared 5 bases from V and 0 bases from J, leaving 13 bases between. There are 15 residues in the CDR3.